This TCR beta chain came from a study of radiotherapy plus CTLA-4 blockade in lung cancer. The method was immunoSEQ multiplex PCR; TCRdb's version includes in-frame clones alone and lacks a portion of them. The repertoire has more than 25,000 clones, about 80% of them found once; the top ten carry roughly a sixth. Germline V gene sequence: CDR1 MNHNS, CDR2 SASEGT. Trimming took 6 bases from V and 7 from J, leaving 10 bases between them. The CDR3 totals 13 residues. The clonotype originates from a human donor with non-small cell lung cancer that progressed on radiotherapy plus ipilimumab. Sample: peripheral blood, taken from a patient treated with radiotherapy plus ipilimumab. This chain links TRBV6-1 with TRBJ1-6; D remains unclear. The CDR3 DNA follows: TGTGCCAGCAGAATTGTCGGCAATTCACCCCTCCACTTT. Translating it yields CASRIVGNSPLHF.